This TCR beta chain derives from a study of blood T cell repertoires in COVID-19. Profiled with immunoSEQ multiplex PCR; TCRdb holds only in-frame clones, not every one. The sample records about 300,000 clones, around 90% being singletons. Participant reports of clinical history set cohort assignment. Germline CDR1 is SGHDN and CDR2 is FVKESK. This CDR3 comprises 14 residues. Trimming shortened V by 6 bases and J by 1 base, and 10 bases separated the two germline ends. This rearrangement joins TRBV14 to TRBJ2-1; the D is unclear. Specimen: PBMCs or T cells enriched from blood (not recorded which). This TCR was sampled from a man aged 60 to 75 who had recovered from COVID-19. CDR3 region: CASRSSLSYNEQFF. The CDR3 DNA is TGTGCCAGCAGATCGAGTCTATCCTACAATGAGCAGTTCTTC. The full variable domain, with the rest looked up from reference TRBV14 and TRBJ2-1, is EAGVTQFPSHSVIEKGQTVTLRCDPISGHDNLYWYRRVMGKEIKFLLHFVKESKQDESGMPNNRFLAERTGGTYSTLKVQPAELEDSGVYFCASRSSLSYNEQFFGPGTRLTVL.